Presented here are 32 T cell receptor beta chains from one specimen sequenced in a study of control samples from healthy donors and cancer patients. Sequenced by immunoSEQ multiplex PCR; TCRdb stores in-frame clones only, minus some. The sample shows 100,000 or so clones, 85% to 90% of them seen only once. The specimen sequenced was blood. Receptor source: a woman in her forties or fifties in good health.

Note on this clone: A read error may produce the germline difference seen at one junction end. This chain connects TRBV7-2 to TRBJ2-3, with 16 bases lining up with TRBD2. The CDR3 is made up of 15 amino acids. Germline V gene lookup returns CDR1 SGHTA and CDR2 FQGNSA. CDR3 nucleotide sequence: TGTGCCAGCAGCTCCCACGATCGGGGACTAGCGGGGGGGTTATTT. This sequence encodes CASSSHDRGLAGGLF.

This clone was recorded once. V gene TRBV4-3 combines with J gene TRBJ2-5; D gene ambiguous. Trimming stripped 1 base from V and 5 bases from J, with 8 bases between. CDR1 is LGHNA, CDR2 YSLEER, per germline. The CDR3 extends over 13 amino acids. Here the CDR3 DNA reads TGCGCCAGCAGCCAAGGGCTTCAGGAGACCCAGTACTTC. Translating it yields CASSQGLQETQYF.

In its sample, this clone was seen once. The chain combines TRBV19 with TRBJ2-7; 10 nucleotides match TRBD1. The CDR3 contains 15 residues. The trim removed 5 bases at V and 5 bases at J, leaving 9 bases unmatched. Germline lookup yields CDR1 LNHDA and CDR2 SQIVND (reference sequence). The CDR3 protein is CASSPRQGAIDEQYF. The CDR3 DNA reads TGTGCCAGTAGTCCTCGACAGGGGGCGATCGACGAGCAGTACTTC.

The J gene is TRBJ1-4, the V gene TRBV6-5; the match to TRBD1 covers 11 bases. Germline assignment: CDR1 MNHEY and CDR2 SVGAGI. The CDR3 spans 15 residues. V trimming: 6 bases; J trimming: 8 bases; junction bases outside the gene matches: 8. CDR3 in DNA: TGTGCCAGCAGCGTAGGGACAGGGGGTCGGGAAAAACTGTTTTTT. Protein: CASSVGTGGREKLFF.

The chain carries TRBV6-4 and TRBJ1-1; 8 positions agree with TRBD1. The length of the CDR3 is 16 residues. Germline V gene sequence: CDR1 MRHNA, CDR2 SNTAGT. V shed 3 bases and J 1 base; nucleotides not matched to a gene: 7. Here the CDR3 reads CASSEWDRPPNTEAFF. The CDR3 nucleotides are TGTGCCAGCAGTGAGTGGGACAGGCCCCCGAACACTGAAGCTTTCTTT.

The chain carries TRBV13 and TRBJ2-7; TRBD1 might be the D (6 bases). The CDR3 contains 14 residues. The germline gives CDR1 PRHDT, CDR2 FYEKMQ (reference sequence). V was clipped by 5 bases and J by 1 base, with 12 bases between them. The CDR3 region is CASSHRDKSYEQYF. The CDR3 region has the DNA TGTGCCAGCAGCCACCGGGACAAATCCTACGAGCAGTACTTC.

The chain is built from TRBV5-1 and TRBJ2-7; the match to TRBD2 covers 11 bases. There are 16 residues in the CDR3. The V and J ends lost 0 bases and 3 bases, in that order; junction bases with no gene match: 5. Germline V gene sequence: CDR1 SGHRS, CDR2 YFSETQ. The CDR3 DNA sequence: TGCGCCAGCAGCTTGGCTAGCGGGGGGCTTGGCTACGAGCAGTACTTC. This encodes CASSLASGGLGYEQYF.

The chain couples TRBV6-5 to TRBJ1-1; no firm D call. V lost 6 bases to trimming and J lost 4 bases, with 18 bases between them. Per germline, CDR1 MNHEY and CDR2 SVGAGI. The CDR3 is made up of 15 amino acids. Written as DNA, the CDR3 is TGTGCCAGCAGCCGCCGCTCGAGTTCGGGCACTGAAGCTTTCTTT. Amino acids: CASSRRSSSGTEAFF.

With respect to this clone: One end of the junction varies from germline; a read error may be responsible. Here the CDR3 DNA reads TGCGCCAGCAGCGAGCCGGTCCGGGGAACAGGGAGGACGAACACCGGGGAGCCGTTTTTT. Amino acids: CASSEPVRGTGRTNTGEPFF. V and J are TRBV5-1 and TRBJ2-2; D may match TRBD1 or TRBD2 (6 bases each). The germline V gene encodes CDR1 SGHRS and CDR2 YFSETQ. The CDR3 has 20 amino acids.

V gene TRBV9 combines with J gene TRBJ2-2; D gene unclear. Germline V gene lookup returns CDR1 SGDLS and CDR2 YYNGEE. V was shortened by 4 bases and J by 3 bases, with 10 bases between the two germline ends. This CDR3 has 14 residues. The CDR3 region is CASSTRVYTGELFF. CDR3 bases: TGTGCCAGCAGCACCCGGGTCTACACCGGGGAGCTGTTTTTT.

V and J are TRBV29-1 and TRBJ2-5, with TRBD1 as a possible D gene (6 bases). CDR1 and CDR2 from the germline V gene are SQVTM and ANQGSEA. V gave up 7 bases and J gave up 5 bases, with 14 bases separating them. This CDR3 spans 12 amino acids. The CDR3 protein is CSARQDGETQYF. The CDR3 DNA reads TGCAGCGCAAGACAGGACGGGGAGACCCAGTACTTC.

The genes are TRBV4-2 and TRBJ1-2; D is uncertain. Trimming cost V 3 bases and J 8 bases, with 22 bases left between them. Germline CDR1 LGHNA, CDR2 YNFKEQ. This CDR3 comprises 16 residues. The CDR3, as DNA: TGTGCCAGCAGCCAGAGCAGTACCCCCAGGCTGCGGGGCTACACCTTC. It specifies CASSQSSTPRLRGYTF.

V is TRBV20-1 and J is TRBJ2-1; D ambiguous. This CDR3 has 10 residues. The germline CDR1 and CDR2 sequences are DFQATT and SNEGSKA (reference sequence). V was cut by 3 bases and J by 10 bases, with 7 bases left in between. CDR3 bases: TGCAGTGCTAGGGTGTCCGAGCAGTTCTTC. It translates to CSARVSEQFF.

This chain links TRBV19 with TRBJ1-1; perhaps TRBD1 as D (5 bases). Looked up from germline, CDR1 is LNHDA and CDR2 is SQIVND (reference sequence). V was cut by 4 bases and J by 9 bases, with 18 bases left in between. CDR3 length: 14 residues. Here the CDR3 reads CASSTRTKANKAFF. The DNA for the CDR3 is TGTGCCAGTAGTACGAGGACAAAGGCTAATAAAGCTTTCTTT. Using reference TRBV19 and TRBJ1-1 for the parts outside the CDR3, the full variable domain is DGGITQSPKYLFRKEGQNVTLSCEQNLNHDAMYWYRQDPGQGLRLIYYSQIVNDFQKGDIAEGYSVSREKKESFPLTVTSAQKNPTAFYLCASSTRTKANKAFFGQGTRLTVV.

The chain uses TRBV19 and TRBJ2-1; tentative D call: TRBD2 (6 bases). Trimming cost V 8 bases and J 0 bases, with 11 bases left between them. The length of the CDR3 is 14 residues. Germline CDR1 reads LNHDA; CDR2 reads SQIVND (reference sequence). The CDR3 sequence: CASGGASSYNEQFF. The CDR3 region has the DNA TGTGCCAGTGGCGGGGCGAGCTCCTACAATGAGCAGTTCTTC.

This clone was observed a handful of times. The chain carries TRBV7-9 and TRBJ1-4; D gene ambiguous. The CDR3 contains 13 residues. Germline-derived CDR1 and CDR2 are SEHNR and FQNEAQ (reference sequence). V was cut by 5 bases and J by 2 bases, with 6 bases left in between. The chain's CDR3 is CASSADTNEKLFF. The CDR3 DNA reads TGTGCCAGCAGCGCGGACACTAATGAAAAACTGTTTTTT.

The rearrangement links TRBV29-1 to TRBJ1-1, with D maybe TRBD1 (6 bases). Trimming removed 7 bases at V and 4 bases at J, with 19 bases between. The germline gives CDR1 SQVTM, CDR2 ANQGSEA. The CDR3 runs to 14 residues. The CDR3, as DNA: TGCAGCGCCCGTCCGACAGGAGGCGGCACTGAAGCTTTCTTT. It translates to CSARPTGGGTEAFF. Using reference TRBV29-1 and TRBJ1-1 for the parts outside the CDR3, the full variable domain is SAVISQKPSRDICQRGTSLTIQCQVDSQVTMMFWYRQQPGQSLTLIATANQGSEATYESGFVIDKFPISRPNLTFSTLTVSNMSPEDSSIYLCSARPTGGGTEAFFGQGTRLTVV.

The chain is built from TRBV27 and TRBJ2-1, with D perhaps TRBD1 (5 bases). CDR3 length: 16 amino acids. Trimming cost V 5 bases and J 5 bases, with 19 bases left between them. Germline-derived CDR1 and CDR2 are MNHEY and SMNVEV (reference sequence). The CDR3 region is CASSPVGAGNHNEQFF. DNA for the CDR3: TGTGCCAGCAGTCCCGTAGGGGCAGGTAACCACAATGAGCAGTTCTTC.

The chain joins TRBV29-1 to TRBJ1-1, with D unresolved. The germline CDR1 and CDR2 sequences are SQVTM and ANQGSEA. This CDR3 has 13 residues. V gave up 5 bases and J gave up 1 base, with 11 bases separating them. CDR3: CSVRGTGNTEAFF. The CDR3 DNA reads TGCAGCGTTAGAGGCACGGGGAACACTGAAGCTTTCTTT.

The rearrangement uses TRBV19 and TRBJ2-1, with D tentatively TRBD1 (5 bases). CDR1 and CDR2 (germline): LNHDA, SQIVND (reference sequence). The V end was cut by 4 bases, the J end by 8 bases, with 9 bases between. CDR3 length equals 12 residues. As DNA, the CDR3 is TGTGCCAGTAGTAGGAAGGGGTATGAGCAGTTCTTC. Its protein product is CASSRKGYEQFF.

This chain uses TRBV19 with TRBJ1-4; no definite D call. The CDR3 runs 14 residues. Germline V gene lookup returns CDR1 LNHDA and CDR2 SQIVND (reference sequence). The V gene lost 3 bases and the J gene lost 6 bases, with 11 bases spanning the gap. The CDR3 sequence is CASSMDGYDEKLFF. The CDR3 DNA is TGTGCCAGTAGTATGGACGGGTACGATGAAAAACTGTTTTTT.

The chain carries TRBV19 and TRBJ1-4; D possibly corresponds to TRBD1 (5 bases). CDR1 is LNHDA, CDR2 SQIVND, per germline (reference sequence). The CDR3 loop spans 15 amino acids. Trimming took 6 bases from V and 8 from J, leaving 19 bases between them. The CDR3, as DNA: TGTGCCAGTAGCGTTGGGGGGTCCCCCGTAGAAAAACTGTTTTTT. It specifies CASSVGGSPVEKLFF.

In this sample, this clone turned up once. The chain uses TRBV27 and TRBJ2-2, with TRBD2 matching 12 bases. Germline lookup yields CDR1 MNHEY and CDR2 SMNVEV (reference sequence). CDR3 length equals 18 residues. The trim removed 4 bases at V and 2 bases at J, leaving 8 bases unmatched. The CDR3 coding sequence is TGTGCCAGCAGTTGGAAATCGGGACTAGCGGGCAACACCGGGGAGCTGTTTTTT. Translating gives CASSWKSGLAGNTGELFF.

The V call is TRBV4-2, the J call TRBJ2-2; no definite D call. The CDR3 length is 14 residues. Between the trimmed V and J ends, which lost 1 base and 1 base, there was a span of 4 bases. Germline-derived CDR1 and CDR2 are LGHNA and YNFKEQ. The CDR3 here is CASSQVQNTGELFF. The CDR3, as DNA: TGTGCCAGCAGCCAAGTACAGAACACCGGGGAGCTGTTTTTT.

V is TRBV19 and J is TRBJ2-3; D remains unclear. V lost 4 bases to trimming and J lost 2 bases, with 13 bases between them. The CDR3 has 15 amino acids. In germline, CDR1 is LNHDA, CDR2 SQIVND (reference sequence). The CDR3 loop is CASSTEVPNTDTQYF. As DNA, the CDR3 is TGTGCCAGTAGTACGGAAGTCCCAAACACAGATACGCAGTATTTT.

This chain links TRBV7-9 with TRBJ2-5; tentatively, D is TRBD2 (5 bases). The ends were cut back, 2 bases at V and 2 bases at J, with 15 bases in the middle. There are 16 residues in the CDR3. Germline loops: CDR1 SEHNR, CDR2 FQNEAQ (reference sequence). The CDR3 bases are TGTGCCAGCAGCTTATATAGCGCGAGGGAACAAGAGACCCAGTACTTC. Its protein product is CASSLYSAREQETQYF.

The rearrangement uses TRBV19 and TRBJ2-2; maybe TRBD1 (6 bases). Trimming took 4 bases from V and 5 from J, leaving 14 bases between them. The CDR3 runs 15 residues. The germline CDR1 and CDR2 sequences are LNHDA and SQIVND (reference sequence). CDR3 sequence: CASSNPGTPTGELFF. The CDR3 DNA follows: TGTGCCAGTAGTAACCCCGGGACACCAACCGGGGAGCTGTTTTTT.

The chain carries TRBV10-3 and TRBJ1-2; 8 bases align to TRBD1. From germline, CDR1 is ENHRY and CDR2 SYGVKD. The CDR3 is 18 residues long. J was trimmed by 1 base and V by 4 bases; bases with no gene match: 14. CDR3 nucleotides: TGTGCCATCAGTGCAAACTATCCTGACAGGGGCGATAACTATGGCTACACCTTC. The encoded protein is CAISANYPDRGDNYGYTF.

With regard to this clone: Different DNA sequences within this sample yield the same CDR3. The V and J genes are TRBV7-2 and TRBJ2-4; no firm D call. The V gene's germline CDR1 is SGHTA and CDR2 FQGNSA. The CDR3 has 13 residues. Trimming removed 1 base from V and 3 bases from J, with 4 bases in between. The CDR3 region is CASSLVGKNIQYF. As DNA, the CDR3 is TGTGCCAGCAGCTTAGTAGGCAAAAACATTCAGTACTTC.

The J gene is TRBJ1-6, the V gene TRBV12-3 or TRBV12-4; D uncertain. The CDR3 is made up of 12 amino acids. V was trimmed by 3 bases and J by 8 bases, leaving 5 bases between them. The CDR3 DNA follows: TGTGCCAGCAGTTTGGAAGATTCACCCCTCCACTTT. Protein product: CASSLEDSPLHF.

The rearrangement joins TRBV6-4 to TRBJ2-5; 12 positions agree with TRBD2. CDR3 length: 20 amino acids. The trim removed 4 bases at V and 1 base at J, leaving 16 bases unmatched. CDR1 is MRHNA and CDR2 is SNTAGT in the germline V gene. The CDR3 nucleotides are TGTGCCAGCAGTGGCGCGACTAGCGGGGGCCCCTATTACGGCCAAGAGACCCAGTACTTC. Protein sequence: CASSGATSGGPYYGQETQYF.

CDR3 region: CASTRAVNEKLFF. The DNA of the CDR3 is TGTGCCAGCACCCGGGCCGTTAATGAAAAACTGTTTTTT. The chain employs TRBV6-5 and TRBJ1-4; D remains unclear. V lost 7 bases and J lost 4, with 10 bases in between. CDR1 and CDR2 (germline): MNHEY, SVGAGI. The CDR3 contains 13 residues.